Shown below are 29 T cell receptor beta chains from a single sample sequenced in a study of blood T cell repertoires in COVID-19. TCRdb keeps only in-frame clones here, not all; method: immunoSEQ multiplex PCR. The sample gives roughly 400,000 clones, approximately 90% of which show up once; about 1.5% is in the top ten. Sequenced: PBMCs or T cells enriched from blood (not recorded which). Receptors were obtained from a woman under 30 who had been exposed to COVID-19.

The rearrangement joins TRBV18 to TRBJ2-1; 9 positions agree with TRBD1. Germline trimming cut 4 bases from V and 3 bases from J; bases unmatched to any gene: 7. The CDR3 contains 16 residues. From germline, CDR1 is KGHSH and CDR2 LQKENI. Written as DNA, the CDR3 is TGTGCCAGCTCACTCCTCGACAGGGGGGGCTACAATGAGCAGTTCTTC. Its translation: CASSLLDRGGYNEQFF.

This clone was detected a few times. V is TRBV19 and J is TRBJ2-2, with D possibly matching TRBD2 (5 bases). This CDR3 has 14 residues. The V end was cut by 3 bases, the J end by 6 bases, with 11 bases between. The germline V gene has CDR1 LNHDA and CDR2 SQIVND (reference sequence). The CDR3 region has the DNA TGTGCCAGTAGTATTTCGGTTAGCGCCGGGGAGCTGTTTTTT. It encodes CASSISVSAGELFF.

The table lists this clone with a few counts. The chain couples TRBV20-1 to TRBJ2-7, with D possibly TRBD2 on 5 matching bases. The CDR3 is made up of 12 amino acids. Germline CDR1 and CDR2: DFQATT and SNEGSKA (reference sequence). Trimming cost V 3 bases and J 6 bases, with 12 bases left between them. This chain's CDR3 is CSASGRNFEQYF. CDR3 sequence (DNA): TGCAGTGCTAGTGGGAGAAATTTCGAGCAGTACTTC.

This chain links TRBV15 with TRBJ2-3; TRBD2 agrees at 10 bases. The V segment lost 1 base and the J segment 4 bases; nucleotides outside the gene matches: 2. Germline V CDR1 and CDR2: LNHNV, YYDKDF (reference sequence). The CDR3 spans 15 residues. In DNA, the CDR3 is TGTGCCACCAGCAGAGTAGCGGGAGGACCAGATACGCAGTATTTT. Translating gives CATSRVAGGPDTQYF.

The CDR3 region is CASSLAGGRINQPQHF. Here the CDR3 DNA reads TGTGCCAGCAGTTTGGCGGGGGGGAGGATTAATCAGCCCCAGCATTTT. The rearrangement joins TRBV28 to TRBJ1-5, with D perhaps TRBD1 (5 bases). The V and J ends lost 3 bases and 4 bases respectively, with 16 bases between them. Germline CDR1 MDHEN, CDR2 SYDVKM. CDR3 length: 16 residues.

The chain couples TRBV19 to TRBJ2-7; tentatively, D is TRBD1 (6 bases). CDR3 length equals 14 residues. V lost 3 bases and J 3 bases, leaving 12 bases between the germline ends. Germline V gene data show CDR1 as LNHDA and CDR2 as SQIVND (reference sequence). CDR3 in amino acids: CASSIRGYGYEQYF. The DNA of the CDR3 is TGTGCCAGTAGTATCAGGGGTTACGGCTACGAGCAGTACTTC.

This chain links TRBV9 with TRBJ2-7; D might be TRBD2 (6 bases). V was cut by 4 bases and J by 0 bases, with 14 bases left in between. This CDR3 has 15 amino acids. Germline V gene lookup returns CDR1 SGDLS and CDR2 YYNGEE. CDR3 in amino acids: CASSLGLASSYEQYF. The CDR3 nucleotides are TGTGCCAGCAGCTTAGGGCTAGCGAGCTCCTACGAGCAGTACTTC.

The chain uses TRBV29-1 and TRBJ2-1, with 14 bases that match TRBD2. The germline gives CDR1 SQVTM, CDR2 ANQGSEA. Trimming removed 5 bases from V and 12 bases from J; junction bases left unmatched: 9. The CDR3 sequence is 14 residues long. CDR3 sequence (DNA): TGCAGCGTTCGCAACGGACTAGCGGGGGGTTGGCAGTTCTTC. This sequence encodes CSVRNGLAGGWQFF.

The V gene is TRBV6-5, the J gene TRBJ1-1; tentative D call: TRBD1 (5 bases). CDR3 size: 13 residues. The V gene lost 5 bases and the J gene lost 3 bases, with 10 bases spanning the gap. CDR1 and CDR2 (germline): MNHEY, SVGAGI. Here the CDR3 DNA reads TGTGCCAGCAGTAAGCAGGGTTACACTGAAGCTTTCTTT. Its protein is CASSKQGYTEAFF.

This rearrangement joins TRBV27 to TRBJ1-2; D perhaps matches TRBD1 (5 bases). Between the trimmed V and J ends, which lost 6 bases and 1 base, there was a span of 9 bases. The CDR3 spans 13 residues. Germline assignment: CDR1 MNHEY and CDR2 SMNVEV (reference sequence). The CDR3 nucleotides are TGTGCCAGCAGCTTTGACAGTAACTATGGCTACACCTTC. Protein: CASSFDSNYGYTF.

The chain combines TRBV6-2 or TRBV6-3 with TRBJ2-7; D unresolved. This CDR3 has 14 amino acids. V lost 1 base and J 0 bases, leaving 7 bases between the germline ends. Germline-derived CDR1 and CDR2 are MNHEY and SVGEGT. This CDR3 reads CASSYYHSSYEQYF. The CDR3 DNA follows: TGTGCCAGCAGTTACTATCACAGCTCCTACGAGCAGTACTTC.

This chain links TRBV6-5 with TRBJ2-7; unclear D gene. The CDR3 runs 16 residues. The germline V gene has CDR1 MNHEY and CDR2 SVGAGI. Between the trimmed V and J ends, which lost 0 bases and 5 bases, there was a span of 17 bases. The DNA for the CDR3 is TGTGCCAGCAGTTACTCGGCCGTGATCAAGCAGGACGAGCAGTACTTC. Its translation is CASSYSAVIKQDEQYF.

This chain links TRBV10-2 with TRBJ1-1; D is ambiguous. Trimming pared 3 bases from V and 6 bases from J, leaving 8 bases between. Germline V gene lookup returns CDR1 WSHSY and CDR2 SAAADI. The CDR3 is 12 residues long. The CDR3 DNA follows: TGCGCCAGCAGTGACCCTTTAGCTGAAGCTTTCTTT. It is translated as CASSDPLAEAFF.

This rearrangement joins TRBV6-5 to TRBJ2-5, with D possibly being TRBD1 (6 bases). In germline, CDR1 is MNHEY, CDR2 SVGAGI. CDR3 length: 15 amino acids. The V and J ends lost 0 bases and 1 base respectively, with 9 bases between them. The CDR3 DNA sequence: TGTGCCAGCAGTTACTCGAAACAGGGCCAAGAGACCCAGTACTTC. Its protein is CASSYSKQGQETQYF.

This clone was seen only once. The chain employs TRBV4-2 and TRBJ2-7; 7 bases map to TRBD2. This CDR3 is 14 amino acids long. The germline V gene encodes CDR1 LGHNA and CDR2 YNFKEQ. V lost 3 bases to trimming and J lost 4 bases; unmatched junction nucleotides: 6. CDR3 DNA sequence: TGTGCCAGCAGCCAGCGATCTAGCGGTTACGAGCAGTACTTC. Amino acids: CASSQRSSGYEQYF.

The chain uses TRBV14 and TRBJ1-6; possibly TRBD1 for D (5 bases). The CDR3 is 17 amino acids. Trimming took 1 base from V and 6 from J, leaving 16 bases between them. Germline-derived CDR1 and CDR2 are SGHDN and FVKESK. This chain's CDR3 is CASSQARPGLINSPLHF. The CDR3 DNA is TGTGCCAGCAGCCAAGCGAGACCGGGACTTATTAATTCACCCCTCCACTTT. Based on the CDR3 plus reference TRBV14 and TRBJ1-6, the full variable domain is EAGVTQFPSHSVIEKGQTVTLRCDPISGHDNLYWYRRVMGKEIKFLLHFVKESKQDESGMPNNRFLAERTGGTYSTLKVQPAELEDSGVYFCASSQARPGLINSPLHFGNGTRLTVT.

This clone was seen only a few times. V gene TRBV3-1 (or the pseudogene TRBV3-2) combines with J gene TRBJ2-2, with D unresolved. CDR1 and CDR2 (germline): LGHDT, YNNKEL (reference sequence). V was shortened by 4 bases and J by 4 bases, with 7 bases between the two germline ends. This CDR3 region has 13 residues. For the CDR3, the DNA is TGTGCCAGCAGCCTCACACCCACCGGGGAGCTGTTTTTT. Translated: CASSLTPTGELFF.

This chain links TRBV7-8 with TRBJ2-2; TRBD1 agrees at 7 bases. With 11 bases clipped from V and 1 base from J, the junction kept 4 bases outside the gene matches. This CDR3 is built from 13 residues. Germline CDR1 SGHVS, CDR2 FQNEAQ. CDR3 residues: CAGDRENTGELFF. For the CDR3, the DNA is TGTGCCGGAGACAGGGAGAACACCGGGGAGCTGTTTTTT.

A single count supports this clone. The J gene is TRBJ2-1, the V gene TRBV5-1, with 8 nucleotides matching TRBD2. This CDR3 is 16 amino acids long. Germline assignment: CDR1 SGHRS and CDR2 YFSETQ. The ends lost 4 bases at V and 0 bases at J; junction bases unmatched: 6. The CDR3 here is CASSHSSGHSYNEQFF. The CDR3 DNA reads TGCGCCAGCAGCCATTCTAGCGGGCACTCCTACAATGAGCAGTTCTTC.

The sample holds one count of this clone. The V call is TRBV3-1 (or the pseudogene TRBV3-2), the J call TRBJ2-2; D perhaps matches TRBD1 (5 bases). From germline, CDR1 is LGHDT and CDR2 YNNKEL (reference sequence). The germline V and J ends were trimmed by 4 bases and 5 bases, with 14 bases remaining between them. CDR3 length equals 15 residues. CDR3 sequence: CASSPPTQVTGELFF. In DNA, the CDR3 is TGTGCCAGCAGCCCACCCACACAGGTGACCGGGGAGCTGTTTTTT.

The chain joins TRBV27 to TRBJ2-5; 11 positions match TRBD2. Germline CDR1 and CDR2: MNHEY and SMNVEV (reference sequence). The V gene end was trimmed by 6 bases and the J gene end by 5 bases; junction bases not matched to a gene: 23. This CDR3 comprises 20 residues. CDR3 protein: CASSREGLSGRAGRKETQYF. The CDR3 DNA sequence: TGTGCCAGCAGCCGAGAGGGCCTTAGCGGGAGGGCCGGACGGAAGGAGACCCAGTACTTC.

The chain's CDR3 is CASNVGGVPTDTQYF. CDR3 DNA: TGTGCCAGCAACGTGGGGGGAGTCCCCACAGATACGCAGTATTTT. This chain uses TRBV3-1 (or the pseudogene TRBV3-2) with TRBJ2-3; possible D gene TRBD2, 6 bases. CDR3 length: 15 residues. CDR1 is LGHDT and CDR2 is YNNKEL in the germline V gene (reference sequence). Trimming shortened V by 7 bases and J by 2 bases, and 16 bases separated the two germline ends.

V is TRBV6-5 and J is TRBJ2-7; perhaps TRBD2 as D (5 bases). There are 15 residues in the CDR3. Trimming took 7 bases from V and 0 from J, leaving 16 bases between them. CDR1 is MNHEY, CDR2 SVGAGI, per germline. CDR3 amino acids: CASTKGGGFSYEQYF. The CDR3 DNA sequence: TGTGCCAGCACCAAAGGTGGAGGCTTCTCCTACGAGCAGTACTTC.

In its sample, this clone was seen once. This rearrangement joins TRBV29-1 to TRBJ1-5; possibly TRBD1 for D (5 bases). V lost 1 base to trimming and J lost 6 bases, with 13 bases between them. This CDR3 is built from 14 residues. Germline V gene data show CDR1 as SQVTM and CDR2 as ANQGSEA. In DNA, the CDR3 is TGCAGCGTTGAAGGGCAGGGTCAGGGTCAGCCCCAGCATTTT. Residues: CSVEGQGQGQPQHF. The whole variable domain, filled in from reference TRBV29-1 and TRBJ1-5, reads SAVISQKPSRDICQRGTSLTIQCQVDSQVTMMFWYRQQPGQSLTLIATANQGSEATYESGFVIDKFPISRPNLTFSTLTVSNMSPEDSSIYLCSVEGQGQGQPQHFGDGTRLSIL.

The chain couples TRBV3-1 (or the pseudogene TRBV3-2) to TRBJ2-5; 8 nucleotides align to TRBD2. After removal of 4 bases from V and 7 bases from J, the junction contained 8 bases not matched to a gene. CDR1 is LGHDT and CDR2 is YNNKEL in the germline V gene (reference sequence). The CDR3 totals 14 residues. CDR3 DNA sequence: TGTGCCAGCAGCCCGGGACTAGAAATGGGGACCCAGTACTTC. Translation gives CASSPGLEMGTQYF.

The genes are TRBV5-6 and TRBJ1-3; D may be TRBD1 (6 bases). The CDR3 sequence is 16 residues long. The germline CDR1 and CDR2 sequences are SGHDT and YYEEEE. Trimming removed 3 bases from V and 0 bases from J, with 13 bases in between. Here the CDR3 reads CASSSIDRSSGNTIYF. In DNA, the CDR3 is TGTGCCAGCAGCTCCATTGACAGGTCCTCTGGAAACACCATATATTTT.

The chain employs TRBV2 and TRBJ1-3; unclear D gene. The germline gives CDR1 SNHLY, CDR2 FYNNEI. The CDR3 consists of 12 residues. Trimming took 6 bases from V and 7 from J, leaving 10 bases between them. The CDR3 region has the DNA TGTGCCAGCAGCCAAAGCGGGAACACCATATATTTT. Protein: CASSQSGNTIYF.

The sample holds one count of this clone. The gene calls are TRBV12-3 or TRBV12-4 and TRBJ1-6; D ambiguous. V lost 5 bases and J 7 bases, leaving 9 bases between the germline ends. The CDR3 sequence is 13 residues long. The CDR3 loop reads CASSPHLNSPLHF. The CDR3 coding sequence is TGTGCCAGCAGTCCGCACTTGAATTCACCCCTCCACTTT.

The rearrangement uses TRBV6-2 or TRBV6-3 and TRBJ1-2, with TRBD1 as a possible D gene (6 bases). Germline CDR1 reads MNHEY; CDR2 reads SVGEGT. Trimming stripped 5 bases from V and 4 bases from J, with 11 bases between. The CDR3 loop spans 13 amino acids. The CDR3 loop is CASSMTGFYGYTF. CDR3 DNA sequence: TGTGCCAGCAGTATGACAGGATTCTATGGCTACACCTTC.